This T cell receptor (beta chain) is from a study of post-analysis software for immune sequencing data. The study, taken as a whole, reports: Controls' normalized Chao1 diversity significantly exceeded that of multiple sclerosis patients. Higher frequency in patients than in controls was seen for roughly five TRBV segments, with TRBV5-6, TRBV5-1 and TRBV20-1 among them.

CDR3 size: 13 residues. Trimming removed 4 bases at V and 4 bases at J, with 12 bases between. CDR1 and CDR2 from the germline V gene are DFQATT and SNEGSKA (reference sequence). Researchers reported that TCR beta cDNA libraries carried unique molecular identifiers. From the PCR reads, TCRdb called clonotypes with MiXCR, one entry per CDR3 protein. The repertoire has about 770,000 distinct CDR3 sequences, around 42% of them found once; the top ten carry 4.9%. Only a few counts were recorded for this clonotype. No antigen is known for it. This clonotype originated in a girl between 5 and 17 years old with multiple sclerosis. Sequencing was performed on blood. The chain uses TRBV20-1 and TRBJ2-3, with D perhaps matching TRBD2 (6 bases). CDR3 DNA: TGCAGTGCTACTCCCGGGACTCCAGATACGCAGTATTTT. This translates into CSATPGTPDTQYF.